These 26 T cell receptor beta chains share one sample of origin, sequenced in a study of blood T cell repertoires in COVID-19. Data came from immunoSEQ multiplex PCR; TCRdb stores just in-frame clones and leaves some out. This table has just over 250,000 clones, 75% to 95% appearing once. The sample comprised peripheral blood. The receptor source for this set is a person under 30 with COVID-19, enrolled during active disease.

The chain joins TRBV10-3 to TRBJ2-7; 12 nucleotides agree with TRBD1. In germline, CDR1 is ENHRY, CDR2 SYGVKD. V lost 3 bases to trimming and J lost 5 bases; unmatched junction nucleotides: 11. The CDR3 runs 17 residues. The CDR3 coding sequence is TGTGCCATCAGTGAAGACCGGGGACAGGGGGCGAGTAACGAGCAGTACTTC. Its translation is CAISEDRGQGASNEQYF.

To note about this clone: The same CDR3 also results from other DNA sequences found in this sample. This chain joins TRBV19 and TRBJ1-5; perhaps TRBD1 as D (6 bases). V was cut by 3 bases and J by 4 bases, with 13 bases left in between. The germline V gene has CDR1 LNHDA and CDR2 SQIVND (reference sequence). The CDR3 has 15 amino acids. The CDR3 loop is CASSIWGQGNQPQHF. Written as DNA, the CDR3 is TGTGCCAGTAGTATTTGGGGGCAGGGAAATCAGCCCCAGCATTTT.

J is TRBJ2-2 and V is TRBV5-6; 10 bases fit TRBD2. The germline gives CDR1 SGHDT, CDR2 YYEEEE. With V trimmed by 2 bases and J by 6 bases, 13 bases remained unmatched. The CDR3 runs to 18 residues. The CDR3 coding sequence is TGTGCCAGCAGCTTAAGGGAGCGGGAGGGCCGATTCGCCGGGGAGCTGTTTTTT. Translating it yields CASSLREREGRFAGELFF.

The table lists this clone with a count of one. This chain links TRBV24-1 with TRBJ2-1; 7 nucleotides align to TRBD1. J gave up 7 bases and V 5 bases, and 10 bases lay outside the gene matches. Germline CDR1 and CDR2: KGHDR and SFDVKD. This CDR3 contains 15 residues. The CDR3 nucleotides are TGTGCCACCAGTGGCTGGGGACAGTCTCTTAATGAGCAGTTCTTC. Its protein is CATSGWGQSLNEQFF.

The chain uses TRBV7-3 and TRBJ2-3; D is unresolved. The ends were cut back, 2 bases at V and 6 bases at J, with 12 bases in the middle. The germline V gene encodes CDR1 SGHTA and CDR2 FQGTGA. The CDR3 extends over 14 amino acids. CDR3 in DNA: TGTGCCAGCAGCTTACTAGGAAAGTGGGATACGCAGTATTTT. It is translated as CASSLLGKWDTQYF.

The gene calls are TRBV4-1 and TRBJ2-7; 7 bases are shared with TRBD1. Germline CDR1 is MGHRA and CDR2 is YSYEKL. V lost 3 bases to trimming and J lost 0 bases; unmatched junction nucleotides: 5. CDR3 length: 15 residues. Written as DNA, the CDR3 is TGCGCCAGCAGCCAGGCCGGGACAGTCTCCTACGAGCAGTACTTC. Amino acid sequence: CASSQAGTVSYEQYF.

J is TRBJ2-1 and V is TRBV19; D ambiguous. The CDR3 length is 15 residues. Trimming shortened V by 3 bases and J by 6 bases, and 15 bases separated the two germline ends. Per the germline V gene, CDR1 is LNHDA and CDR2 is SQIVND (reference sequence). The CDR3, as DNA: TGTGCCAGTAGTATTATAACCTCTCGAGGCAATGAGCAGTTCTTC. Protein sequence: CASSIITSRGNEQFF.

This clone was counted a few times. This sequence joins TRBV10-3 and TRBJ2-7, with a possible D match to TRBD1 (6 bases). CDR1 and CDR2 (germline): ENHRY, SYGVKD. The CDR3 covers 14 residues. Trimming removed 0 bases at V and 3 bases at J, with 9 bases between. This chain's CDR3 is CAISESDRSYEQYF. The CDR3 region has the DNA TGTGCCATCAGTGAGTCTGACAGGAGCTACGAGCAGTACTTC.

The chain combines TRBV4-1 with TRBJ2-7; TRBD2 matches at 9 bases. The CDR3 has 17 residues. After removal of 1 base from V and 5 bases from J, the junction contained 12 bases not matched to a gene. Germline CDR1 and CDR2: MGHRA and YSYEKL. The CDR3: CASSQVYSSGDEDEQYF. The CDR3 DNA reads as TGCGCCAGCAGCCAAGTTTATTCTAGCGGGGACGAGGACGAGCAGTACTTC.

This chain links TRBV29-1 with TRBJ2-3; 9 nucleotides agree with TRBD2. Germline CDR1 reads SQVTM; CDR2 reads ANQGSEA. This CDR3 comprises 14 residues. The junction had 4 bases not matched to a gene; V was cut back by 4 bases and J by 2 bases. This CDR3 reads CSVVKREATDTQYF. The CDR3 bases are TGCAGCGTTGTCAAGCGGGAGGCCACAGATACGCAGTATTTT.

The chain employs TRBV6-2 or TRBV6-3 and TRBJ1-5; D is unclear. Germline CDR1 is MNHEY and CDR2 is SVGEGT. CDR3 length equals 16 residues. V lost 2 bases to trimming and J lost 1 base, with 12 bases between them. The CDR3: CASSYDPELSNQPQHF. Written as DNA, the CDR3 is TGTGCCAGCAGTTACGATCCCGAACTGAGCAATCAGCCCCAGCATTTT.

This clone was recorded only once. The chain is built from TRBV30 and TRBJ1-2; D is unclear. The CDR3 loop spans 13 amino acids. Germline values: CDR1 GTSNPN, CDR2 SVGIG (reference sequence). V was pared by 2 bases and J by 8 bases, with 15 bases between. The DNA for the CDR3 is TGTGCCTGGAGTCCCCAGCGGTGGTTCGGCTACACCTTC. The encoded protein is CAWSPQRWFGYTF.

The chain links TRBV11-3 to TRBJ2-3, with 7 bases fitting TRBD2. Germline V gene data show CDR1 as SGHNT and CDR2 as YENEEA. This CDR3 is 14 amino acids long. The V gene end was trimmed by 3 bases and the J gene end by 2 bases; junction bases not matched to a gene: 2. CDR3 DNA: TGTGCCAGCAGCTTGGGACTATCCACAGATACGCAGTATTTT. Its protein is CASSLGLSTDTQYF.

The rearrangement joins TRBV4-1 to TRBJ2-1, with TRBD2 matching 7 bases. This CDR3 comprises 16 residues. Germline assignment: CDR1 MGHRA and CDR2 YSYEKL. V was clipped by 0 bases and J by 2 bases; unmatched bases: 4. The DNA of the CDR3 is TGCGCCAGCAGCCAAGAGAGGGGAGGGACCTACAATGAGCAGTTCTTC. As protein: CASSQERGGTYNEQFF.

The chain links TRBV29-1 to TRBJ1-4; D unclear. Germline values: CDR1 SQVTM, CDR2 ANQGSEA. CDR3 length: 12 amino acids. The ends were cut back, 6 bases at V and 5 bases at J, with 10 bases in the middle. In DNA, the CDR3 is TGCAGCGTCGGGGTAAACAATGAAAAACTGTTTTTT. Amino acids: CSVGVNNEKLFF.

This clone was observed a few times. The CDR3: CAGSRDRGNSPLHF. CDR3 bases: TGTGCCGGATCCCGGGACAGGGGTAATTCACCCCTCCACTTT. The chain recombines TRBV2 with TRBJ1-6; 10 bases match TRBD1. In germline, CDR1 is SNHLY, CDR2 FYNNEI. This CDR3 is 14 amino acids long. The ends lost 11 bases at V and 6 bases at J; junction bases unmatched: 7.

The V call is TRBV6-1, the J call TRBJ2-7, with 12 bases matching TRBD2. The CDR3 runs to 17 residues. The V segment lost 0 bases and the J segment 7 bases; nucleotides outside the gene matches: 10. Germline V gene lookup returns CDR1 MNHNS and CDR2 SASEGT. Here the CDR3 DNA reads TGTGCCAGCAGTGAAGCTGGGCTGACTAGCGGGAGATCTGAGCAGTACTTC. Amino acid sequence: CASSEAGLTSGRSEQYF.

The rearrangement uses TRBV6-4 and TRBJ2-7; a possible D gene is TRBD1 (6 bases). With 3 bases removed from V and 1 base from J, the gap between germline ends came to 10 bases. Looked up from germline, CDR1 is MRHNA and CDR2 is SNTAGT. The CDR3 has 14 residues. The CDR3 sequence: CASSEGQGSYEQYF. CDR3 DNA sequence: TGTGCCAGCAGTGAGGGGCAGGGGTCCTACGAGCAGTACTTC.

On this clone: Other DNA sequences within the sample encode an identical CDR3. The CDR3 sequence: CASSVASSGNTIYF. The CDR3 nucleotides are TGTGCCAGCAGCGTAGCGAGCTCTGGAAACACCATATATTTT. J is TRBJ1-3 and V is TRBV9; D is uncertain. This CDR3 is built from 14 residues. Trimming cost V 0 bases and J 0 bases, with 4 bases left between them. Germline V gene lookup returns CDR1 SGDLS and CDR2 YYNGEE.

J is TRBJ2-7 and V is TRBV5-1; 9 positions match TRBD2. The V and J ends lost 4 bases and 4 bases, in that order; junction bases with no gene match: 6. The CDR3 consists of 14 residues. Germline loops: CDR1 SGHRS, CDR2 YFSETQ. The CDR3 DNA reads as TGCGCCAGCAGCAATAGCGGGAGCCTGTACGAGCAGTACTTC. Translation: CASSNSGSLYEQYF.

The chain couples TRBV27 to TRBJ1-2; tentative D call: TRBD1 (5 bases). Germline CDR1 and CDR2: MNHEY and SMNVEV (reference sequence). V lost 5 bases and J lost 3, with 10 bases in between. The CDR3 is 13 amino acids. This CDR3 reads CASSKGWDYGYTF. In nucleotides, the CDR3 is TGTGCCAGCAGTAAGGGGTGGGACTATGGCTACACCTTC.

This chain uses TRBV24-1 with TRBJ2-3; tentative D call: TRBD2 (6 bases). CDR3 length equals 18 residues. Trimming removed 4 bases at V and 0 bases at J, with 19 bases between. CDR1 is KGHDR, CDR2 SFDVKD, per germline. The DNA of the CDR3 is TGTGCCACCAGTGAAACCGGGACTGATTATTCTAGCACAGATACGCAGTATTTT. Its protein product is CATSETGTDYSSTDTQYF.

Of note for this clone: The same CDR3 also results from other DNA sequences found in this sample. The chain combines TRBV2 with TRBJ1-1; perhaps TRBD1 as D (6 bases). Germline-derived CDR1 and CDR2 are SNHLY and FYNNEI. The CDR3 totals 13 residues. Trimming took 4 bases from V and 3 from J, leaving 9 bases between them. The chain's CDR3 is CASSVNRDTEAFF. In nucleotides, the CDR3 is TGTGCCAGCAGTGTAAACAGGGACACTGAAGCTTTCTTT.

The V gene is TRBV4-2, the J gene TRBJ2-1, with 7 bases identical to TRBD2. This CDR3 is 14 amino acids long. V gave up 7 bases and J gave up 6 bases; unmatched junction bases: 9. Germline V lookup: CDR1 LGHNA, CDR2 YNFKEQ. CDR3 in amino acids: CASTTSTSSNEQFF. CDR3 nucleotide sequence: TGTGCCAGCACCACATCGACTAGCTCCAATGAGCAGTTCTTC.

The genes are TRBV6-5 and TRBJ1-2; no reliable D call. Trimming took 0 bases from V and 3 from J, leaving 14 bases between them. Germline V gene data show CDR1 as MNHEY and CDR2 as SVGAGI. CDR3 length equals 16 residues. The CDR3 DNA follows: TGTGCCAGCAGTTACTCTGTCAAGACTGGAGACTATGGCTACACCTTC. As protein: CASSYSVKTGDYGYTF.

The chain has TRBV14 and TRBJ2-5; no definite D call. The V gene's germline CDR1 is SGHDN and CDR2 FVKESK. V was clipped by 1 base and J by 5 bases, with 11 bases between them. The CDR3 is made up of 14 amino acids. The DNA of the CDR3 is TGTGCCAGCAGCCAAGTTCCCTTCTCGGAGACCCAGTACTTC. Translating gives CASSQVPFSETQYF.